The TCR beta chain described here comes from a study of shared clonotypes between healthy human individuals. For the study at large: Aged between 18 and 49, the donors were a couple of women and a few men.

Genomic DNA per cell subset filled all wells of several immunoSEQ plates. Approximately 27,000 T cell genomes, or around 330 ng DNA, went into replicate PCRs of unsorted PBMC. The repertoire was sequenced with immunoSEQ multiplex PCR; TCRdb's copy has only in-frame clones and lacks some. This sample has around 500,000 clones, with 70% to 80% found just once. Germline-derived CDR1 and CDR2 are MNHNY and SVGAGI (reference sequence). The CDR3 totals 14 residues. V lost 6 bases to trimming and J lost 6 bases; unmatched junction nucleotides: 7. The TCR originated in a woman aged 40 to 49 in good health. Some clones in this sample may be carry-over from other donors' samples. Sequencing was performed on PBMCs. This rearrangement joins TRBV6-6 to TRBJ2-7, with 11 bases matching TRBD2. CDR3 sequence: CASRRLAGTGEQYF. CDR3 DNA: TGTGCCAGCAGGAGACTAGCGGGAACGGGCGAGCAGTACTTC.